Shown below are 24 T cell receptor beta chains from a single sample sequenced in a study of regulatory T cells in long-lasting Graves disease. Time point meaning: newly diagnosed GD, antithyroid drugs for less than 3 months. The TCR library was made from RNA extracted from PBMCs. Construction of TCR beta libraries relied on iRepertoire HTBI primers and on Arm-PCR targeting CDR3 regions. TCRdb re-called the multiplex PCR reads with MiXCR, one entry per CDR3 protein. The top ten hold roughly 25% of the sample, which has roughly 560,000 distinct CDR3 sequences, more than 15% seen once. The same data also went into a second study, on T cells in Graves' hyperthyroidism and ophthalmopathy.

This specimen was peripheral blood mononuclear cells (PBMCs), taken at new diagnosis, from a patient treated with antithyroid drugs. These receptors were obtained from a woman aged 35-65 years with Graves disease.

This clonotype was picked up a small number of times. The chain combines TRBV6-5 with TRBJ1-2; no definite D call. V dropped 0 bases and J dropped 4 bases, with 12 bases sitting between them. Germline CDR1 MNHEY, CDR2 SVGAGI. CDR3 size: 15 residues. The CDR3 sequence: CASSYSMVDTYGYTF. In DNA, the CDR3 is TGTGCCAGCAGTTACTCGATGGTTGATACCTATGGCTACACCTTC.

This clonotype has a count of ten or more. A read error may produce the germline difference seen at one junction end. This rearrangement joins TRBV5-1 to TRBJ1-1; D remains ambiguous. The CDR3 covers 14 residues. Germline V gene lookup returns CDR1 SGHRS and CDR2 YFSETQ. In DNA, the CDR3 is TGTGCCAGCAGTTTGGATGGAGCCGGCACTGAAGCTTTCTTT. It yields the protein CASSLDGAGTEAFF.

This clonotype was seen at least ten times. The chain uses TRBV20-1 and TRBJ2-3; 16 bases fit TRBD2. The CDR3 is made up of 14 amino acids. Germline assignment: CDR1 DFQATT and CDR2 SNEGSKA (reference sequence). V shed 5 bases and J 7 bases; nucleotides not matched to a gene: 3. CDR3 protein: CSAGTSGGANTQYF. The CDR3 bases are TGCAGTGCTGGGACTAGCGGGGGGGCAAATACGCAGTATTTT.

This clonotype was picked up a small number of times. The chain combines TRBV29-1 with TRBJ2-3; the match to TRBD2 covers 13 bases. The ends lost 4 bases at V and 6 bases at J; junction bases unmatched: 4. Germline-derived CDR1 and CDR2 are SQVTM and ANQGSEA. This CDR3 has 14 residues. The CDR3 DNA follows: TGCAGCGTTGGGACTAGCGGGGGTGAGGATACGCAGTATTTT. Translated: CSVGTSGGEDTQYF.

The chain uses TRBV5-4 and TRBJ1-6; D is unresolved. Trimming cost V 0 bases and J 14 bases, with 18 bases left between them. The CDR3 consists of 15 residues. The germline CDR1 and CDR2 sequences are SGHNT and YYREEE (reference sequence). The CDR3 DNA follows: TGTGCCAGCAGCTTGGCGGGCTCGGGCTTTCTATCCCTCCACTTT. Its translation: CASSLAGSGFLSLHF.

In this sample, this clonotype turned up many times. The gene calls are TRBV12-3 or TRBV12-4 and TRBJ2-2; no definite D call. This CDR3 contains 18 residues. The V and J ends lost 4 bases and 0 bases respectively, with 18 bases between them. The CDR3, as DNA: TGTGCCAGCAGTTCCTTGGGGTCGCGCCATGCGAACACCGGGGAGCTGTTTTTT. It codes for CASSSLGSRHANTGELFF.

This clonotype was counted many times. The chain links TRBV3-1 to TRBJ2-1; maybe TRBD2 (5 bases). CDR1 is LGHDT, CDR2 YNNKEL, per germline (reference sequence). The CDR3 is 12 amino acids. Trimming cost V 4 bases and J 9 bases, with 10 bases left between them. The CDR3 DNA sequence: TGTGCCAGCAGCCCCCGAGGAGGTGAGCAGTTCTTC. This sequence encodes CASSPRGGEQFF.

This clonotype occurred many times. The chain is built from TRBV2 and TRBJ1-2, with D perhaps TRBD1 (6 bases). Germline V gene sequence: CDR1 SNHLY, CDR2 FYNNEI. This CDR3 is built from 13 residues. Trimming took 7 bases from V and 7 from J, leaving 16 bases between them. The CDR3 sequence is CASTPGPRGGYTF. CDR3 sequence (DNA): TGTGCCAGCACGCCAGGCCCCAGGGGTGGCTACACCTTC.

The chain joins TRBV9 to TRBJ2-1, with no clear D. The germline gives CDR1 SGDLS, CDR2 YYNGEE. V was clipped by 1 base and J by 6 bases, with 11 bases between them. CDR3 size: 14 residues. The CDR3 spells CASSVTVRRNEQFF. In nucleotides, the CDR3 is TGTGCCAGCAGCGTAACCGTAAGGCGCAATGAGCAGTTCTTC.

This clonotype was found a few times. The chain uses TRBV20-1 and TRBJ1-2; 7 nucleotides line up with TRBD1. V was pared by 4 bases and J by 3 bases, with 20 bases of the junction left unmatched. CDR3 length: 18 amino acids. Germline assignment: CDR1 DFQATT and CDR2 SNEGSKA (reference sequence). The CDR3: CSATPPWARQGDDYGYTF. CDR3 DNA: TGCAGTGCTACCCCTCCCTGGGCCCGACAGGGCGATGACTATGGCTACACCTTC.

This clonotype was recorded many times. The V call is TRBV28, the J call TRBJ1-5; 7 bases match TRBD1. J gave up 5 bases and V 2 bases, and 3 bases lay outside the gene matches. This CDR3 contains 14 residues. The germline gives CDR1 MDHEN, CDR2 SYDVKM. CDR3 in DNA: TGTGCCAGCAGTTTACTTACAGGGGATCAGCCCCAGCATTTT. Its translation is CASSLLTGDQPQHF.

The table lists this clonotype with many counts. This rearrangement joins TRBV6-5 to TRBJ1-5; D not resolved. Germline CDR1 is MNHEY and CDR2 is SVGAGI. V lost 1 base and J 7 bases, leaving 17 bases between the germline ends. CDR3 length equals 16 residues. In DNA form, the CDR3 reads TGTGCCAGCAGTTACTTGAAGGGCACAATGGGGCAGCCCCAGCATTTT. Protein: CASSYLKGTMGQPQHF.

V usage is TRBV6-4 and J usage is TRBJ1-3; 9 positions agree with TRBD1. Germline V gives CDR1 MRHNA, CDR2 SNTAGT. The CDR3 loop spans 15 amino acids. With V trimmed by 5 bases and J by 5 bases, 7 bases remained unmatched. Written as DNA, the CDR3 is TGTGCCAGCAGTTCCTTACAGGGGGCCAGAAACACCATATATTTT. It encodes CASSSLQGARNTIYF.

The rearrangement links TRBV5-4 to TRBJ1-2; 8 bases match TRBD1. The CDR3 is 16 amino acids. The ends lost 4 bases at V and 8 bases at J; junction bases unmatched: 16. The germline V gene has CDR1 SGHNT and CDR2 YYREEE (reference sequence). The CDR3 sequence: CASSGPGTGFGYGYTF. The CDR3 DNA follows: TGTGCCAGCAGCGGGCCCGGGACAGGTTTCGGTTACGGCTACACCTTC.

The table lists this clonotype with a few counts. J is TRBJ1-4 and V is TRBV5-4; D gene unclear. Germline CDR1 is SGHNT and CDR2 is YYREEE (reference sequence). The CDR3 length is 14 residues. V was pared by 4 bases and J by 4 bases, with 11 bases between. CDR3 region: CASSLGPINEKLFF. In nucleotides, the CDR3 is TGTGCCAGCAGCCTAGGACCTATTAATGAAAAACTGTTTTTT.

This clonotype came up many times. The CDR3 DNA is TGTGCCAGCAGTGAATCCTATATTTTGAACACTGAAGCTTTCTTT. It translates to CASSESYILNTEAFF. The rearrangement uses TRBV25-1 and TRBJ1-1, with no clear D. The CDR3 is made up of 15 amino acids. CDR1 and CDR2 from the germline V gene are MGHDK and SYGVNS. Trimming took 1 base from V and 0 from J, leaving 9 bases between them.

Here the CDR3 DNA reads TGCAGTGCTAGACTGGGGGGGGACAGGGGAAGGACAGATACGCAGTATTTT. The encoded protein is CSARLGGDRGRTDTQYF. The rearrangement links TRBV20-1 to TRBJ2-3; 10 bases map to TRBD1. The CDR3 consists of 17 residues. Germline V CDR1 and CDR2: DFQATT, SNEGSKA (reference sequence). J gave up 3 bases and V 2 bases, and 11 bases lay outside the gene matches.

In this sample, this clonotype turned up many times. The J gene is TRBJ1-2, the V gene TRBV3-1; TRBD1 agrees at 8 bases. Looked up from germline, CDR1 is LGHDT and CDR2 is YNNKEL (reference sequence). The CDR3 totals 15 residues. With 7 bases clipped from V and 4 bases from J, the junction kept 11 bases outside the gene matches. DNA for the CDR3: TGTGCCAGCACTCTCGGCCTCGGGACAGGCTATGGCTACACCTTC. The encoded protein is CASTLGLGTGYGYTF.

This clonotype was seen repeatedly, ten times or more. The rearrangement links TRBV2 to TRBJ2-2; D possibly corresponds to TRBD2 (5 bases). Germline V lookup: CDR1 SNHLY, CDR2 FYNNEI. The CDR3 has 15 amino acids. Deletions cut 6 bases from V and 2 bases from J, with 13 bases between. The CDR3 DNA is TGTGCCAGCAGAGTAGCGAGGGTAAACACCGGGGAGCTGTTTTTT. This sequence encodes CASRVARVNTGELFF. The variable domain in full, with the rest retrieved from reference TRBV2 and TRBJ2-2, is EPEVTQTPSHQVTQMGQEVILRCVPISNHLYFYWYRQILGQKVEFLVSFYNNEISEKSEIFDDQFSVERPDGSNFTLKIRSTKLEDSAMYFCASRVARVNTGELFFGEGSRLTVL.

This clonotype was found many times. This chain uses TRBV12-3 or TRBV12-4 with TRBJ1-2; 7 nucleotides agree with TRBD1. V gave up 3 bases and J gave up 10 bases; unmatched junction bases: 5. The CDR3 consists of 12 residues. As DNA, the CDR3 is TGTGCCAGCAGTTTCTGGGGGACAGACTACACCTTC. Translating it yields CASSFWGTDYTF.

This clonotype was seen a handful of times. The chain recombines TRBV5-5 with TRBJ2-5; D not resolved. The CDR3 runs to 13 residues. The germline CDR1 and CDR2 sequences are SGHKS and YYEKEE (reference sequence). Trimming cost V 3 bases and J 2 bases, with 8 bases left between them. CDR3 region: CASSSWSQETQYF. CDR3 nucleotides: TGTGCCAGCAGCTCCTGGAGTCAAGAGACCCAGTACTTC. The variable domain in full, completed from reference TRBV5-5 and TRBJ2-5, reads DAGVTQSPTHLIKTRGQQVTLRCSPISGHKSVSWYQQVLGQGPQFIFQYYEKEERGRGNFPDRFSARQFPNYSSELNVNALLLGDSALYLCASSSWSQETQYFGPGTRLLVL.

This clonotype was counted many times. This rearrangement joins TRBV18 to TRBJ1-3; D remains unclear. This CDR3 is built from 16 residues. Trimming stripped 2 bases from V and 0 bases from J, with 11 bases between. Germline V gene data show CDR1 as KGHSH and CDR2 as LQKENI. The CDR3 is CASSPTTVVSGNTIYF. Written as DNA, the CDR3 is TGTGCCAGCTCACCAACCACGGTAGTCTCTGGAAACACCATATATTTT.

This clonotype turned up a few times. CDR3: CASSGGAKNIQYF. The DNA for the CDR3 is TGTGCCAGCAGTGGCGGGGCCAAAAACATTCAGTACTTC. The chain carries TRBV6-1 and TRBJ2-4; a possible D gene is TRBD2 (5 bases). Trimming removed 4 bases from V and 1 base from J, with 5 bases in between. The CDR3 spans 13 residues. Germline V gene sequence: CDR1 MNHNS, CDR2 SASEGT.

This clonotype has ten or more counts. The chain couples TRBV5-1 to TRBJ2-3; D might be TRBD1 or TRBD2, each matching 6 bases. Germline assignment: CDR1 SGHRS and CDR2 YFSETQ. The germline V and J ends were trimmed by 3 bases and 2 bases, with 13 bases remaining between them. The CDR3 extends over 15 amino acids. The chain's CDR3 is CASSYRGPLTDTQYF. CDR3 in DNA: TGCGCCAGCAGCTACCGGGGGCCACTCACAGATACGCAGTATTTT.